A single T cell receptor (beta chain) is shown here with its context. The data originate from a study of blood T cell repertoires in COVID-19. Participant age was roughly 18 to 95 years, and participants resided in roughly 25 US areas. Symptom resolution, clearance, or two negative PCRs marked the recovered donors of Cohort 3. Sequencing was performed with immunoSEQ multiplex PCR; in TCRdb, only in-frame clones are kept and a portion is missing. The sample includes some 350,000 clones, 80% to 90% of them seen just once. Germline CDR1 and CDR2: KGHSH and LQKENI. The CDR3 is 15 amino acids. V shed 0 bases and J 6 bases; nucleotides not matched to a gene: 7.

Sample: PBMCs or T cells enriched from blood (not recorded which). J is TRBJ1-1 and V is TRBV18, with 7 bases lining up with TRBD1. The source is a man aged 18 to 35 who had recovered from COVID-19. The chain's CDR3 is CASSPPGHRGAEAFF. CDR3 sequence (DNA): TGTGCCAGCTCACCACCCGGGCACAGGGGAGCTGAAGCTTTCTTT.